One sample yielded the 31 T cell receptor beta chains listed below, sequenced in a study of shared clonotypes between healthy human individuals. Sequencing used immunoSEQ multiplex PCR; TCRdb keeps in-frame clones, though not all of them. Among over a million clones listed, 70% to 80% were seen once. Input material: memory CD4+ T cells from PBMCs. Subset: CD45RA-negative fraction. These receptors originate from a young man in good health. Some clones in this sample may be carry-over from other donors' samples.

This chain uses TRBV2 with TRBJ1-4; 11 bases are shared with TRBD1. The V gene's germline CDR1 is SNHLY and CDR2 FYNNEI. The CDR3 covers 15 residues. V lost 5 bases, J lost 7 bases, and 6 bases stayed unmatched. The CDR3 coding sequence is TGTGCCAGCAGTCCGCGGACAGGGGGCATTGAAAAACTGTTTTTT. The encoded protein is CASSPRTGGIEKLFF.

This clone has just one count. The chain recombines TRBV6-5 with TRBJ2-5, with a tentative D call TRBD1 (6 bases). CDR3 length equals 14 residues. Germline lookup yields CDR1 MNHEY and CDR2 SVGAGI. With 5 bases removed from V and 2 bases from J, the gap between germline ends came to 12 bases. The CDR3 loop reads CASSRDIRQETQYF. CDR3 in DNA: TGTGCCAGCAGTCGGGACATTCGACAAGAGACCCAGTACTTC.

The V and J genes are TRBV6-1 and TRBJ1-3; TRBD1 matches 7 bases. The CDR3 is 13 amino acids. J lost 4 bases, V lost 6 bases, and 3 bases had no gene match. Per the germline V gene, CDR1 is MNHNS and CDR2 is SASEGT. This chain's CDR3 is CASRRQGGNTIYF. In nucleotides, the CDR3 is TGTGCCAGCAGAAGACAGGGAGGAAACACCATATATTTT.

The CDR3 region has the DNA TGTGCCAGCAGCCCGGGGGGGAACACTGAAGCTTTCTTT. This encodes CASSPGGNTEAFF. The genes are TRBV27 and TRBJ1-1; a possible D gene is TRBD1 (5 bases). CDR3 length: 13 amino acids. Germline loops: CDR1 MNHEY, CDR2 SMNVEV (reference sequence). The ends were cut back, 6 bases at V and 1 base at J, with 9 bases in the middle.

The V call is TRBV18, the J call TRBJ1-2; weak D call: TRBD1 (5 bases). The CDR3 is 15 residues long. Germline CDR1 is KGHSH and CDR2 is LQKENI. V was trimmed by 5 bases and J by 5 bases, leaving 18 bases between them. The CDR3 region has the DNA TGTGCCAGCTCAAGTCTCGGGCGTGGGGGTTATGGCTACACCTTC. The encoded protein is CASSSLGRGGYGYTF.

The V call is TRBV5-1, the J call TRBJ2-3; D is ambiguous. Germline CDR1 reads SGHRS; CDR2 reads YFSETQ. CDR3 length: 11 residues. The V and J ends lost 4 bases and 6 bases respectively, with 6 bases between them. The DNA for the CDR3 is TGCGCCAGCAGCGATCGGGATACGCAGTATTTT. This encodes CASSDRDTQYF.

The chain joins TRBV2 to TRBJ2-1; 11 nucleotides align to TRBD2. Per germline, CDR1 SNHLY and CDR2 FYNNEI. The CDR3 totals 15 residues. Trimming removed 5 bases from V and 2 bases from J; junction bases left unmatched: 2. The CDR3 DNA is TGTGCCAGCAGTAATAGCGGGAGGGCCTACAATGAGCAGTTCTTC. Protein: CASSNSGRAYNEQFF.

CDR3 sequence: CASSVTWSTGELFF. The DNA of the CDR3 is TGTGCCAGCAGCGTAACATGGTCCACCGGGGAGCTGTTTTTT. V gene TRBV9 combines with J gene TRBJ2-2; no reliable D call. Germline CDR1 is SGDLS and CDR2 is YYNGEE. Trimming took off 1 base at V and 4 bases at J, with 8 bases between the two ends. The CDR3 runs 14 residues.

V usage is TRBV18 and J usage is TRBJ2-6; TRBD2 might be the D (5 bases). Germline lookup yields CDR1 KGHSH and CDR2 LQKENI. The germline V and J ends were trimmed by 6 bases and 0 bases, with 9 bases remaining between them. This CDR3 has 15 residues. CDR3 nucleotides: TGTGCCAGCTCGCGGGCCGTCTCTGGGGCCAACGTCCTGACTTTC. This encodes CASSRAVSGANVLTF.

This clone was counted once. The J gene is TRBJ2-1, the V gene TRBV27; D is perhaps TRBD2 (6 bases). Germline CDR1 MNHEY, CDR2 SMNVEV (reference sequence). V lost 4 bases to trimming and J lost 9 bases, with 13 bases between them. The CDR3 is made up of 13 amino acids. The CDR3 DNA is TGTGCCAGCAGTTGGGGCGGGATGCTTGAGCAGTTCTTC. Encoded protein: CASSWGGMLEQFF.

V gene TRBV11-2 combines with J gene TRBJ2-4; D remains unclear. V lost 6 bases, J lost 0 bases, and 6 bases lay in between. The CDR3 has 13 residues. The germline V gene encodes CDR1 SGHAT and CDR2 FQNNGV. The CDR3 region is CASRPLAKNIQYF. The CDR3 coding sequence is TGTGCCAGCAGGCCACTAGCCAAAAACATTCAGTACTTC.

The genes are TRBV5-4 and TRBJ2-5; TRBD2 matches 14 bases. After removal of 4 bases from V and 6 bases from J, the junction contained 8 bases not matched to a gene. This CDR3 region has 16 residues. The germline V gene has CDR1 SGHNT and CDR2 YYREEE (reference sequence). DNA of the CDR3: TGTGCCAGCAGCCGTGGGACTAGCGGGAGTTGGAAGACCCAGTACTTC. Protein product: CASSRGTSGSWKTQYF.

This chain uses TRBV6-5 with TRBJ1-2; 9 bases map to TRBD1. V lost 4 bases and J lost 4; bases outside the gene matches: 4. The CDR3 sequence is 14 residues long. The germline gives CDR1 MNHEY, CDR2 SVGAGI. The CDR3, as DNA: TGTGCCAGCAGTTCTGGACAGGGGACCTATGGCTACACCTTC. Translating gives CASSSGQGTYGYTF.

In DNA form, the CDR3 reads TGCAGCGTTGAACCCAGCGGGAGTTGGCGAGAGACCCAGTACTTC. It translates to CSVEPSGSWRETQYF. V is TRBV29-1 and J is TRBJ2-5; 8 bases map to TRBD2. Per the germline V gene, CDR1 is SQVTM and CDR2 is ANQGSEA. V trimming: 2 bases; J trimming: 4 bases; junction bases outside the gene matches: 9. The CDR3 extends over 15 amino acids.

The chain couples TRBV6-5 to TRBJ2-1, with 8 bases identical to TRBD2. V was clipped by 7 bases and J by 14 bases; unmatched bases: 16. This CDR3 region has 14 residues. CDR1 MNHEY and CDR2 SVGAGI come from the germline V gene. As DNA, the CDR3 is TGTGCCAGCACCCCACCGGGAGGGACCCTGGAGGAGTTCTTC. It translates to CASTPPGGTLEEFF.

CDR3 in amino acids: CASSLAGTGSGSGNTIYF. CDR3 nucleotides: TGTGCCAGCAGCTTAGCCGGGACAGGGAGCGGCTCTGGAAACACCATATATTTT. The rearrangement joins TRBV7-9 to TRBJ1-3, with 9 bases identical to TRBD1. This CDR3 is built from 18 residues. J gave up 0 bases and V 0 bases, and 6 bases lay outside the gene matches. Germline V gene sequence: CDR1 SEHNR, CDR2 FQNEAQ (reference sequence).

This clone was counted a few times. This sequence joins TRBV7-9 and TRBJ1-2, with D maybe TRBD1 (5 bases). CDR1 and CDR2 from the germline V gene are SEHNR and FQNEAQ (reference sequence). V dropped 0 bases and J dropped 6 bases, with 11 bases sitting between them. The CDR3 contains 14 residues. CDR3 loop: CASSLAGGGDGYTF. CDR3 nucleotides: TGTGCCAGCAGCTTAGCGGGTGGAGGGGATGGCTACACCTTC.

The table lists this clone with a few counts. This chain links TRBV7-2 with TRBJ1-2; 11 bases align to TRBD1. The germline V gene encodes CDR1 SGHTA and CDR2 FQGNSA. There are 15 residues in the CDR3. J lost 4 bases, V lost 1 base, and 2 bases had no gene match. CDR3 residues: CASSLVGQGGYGYTF. The CDR3 DNA reads as TGTGCCAGCAGCTTAGTGGGACAGGGGGGCTATGGCTACACCTTC.

The rearrangement links TRBV9 to TRBJ1-4, with a tentative D call TRBD1 (5 bases). The ends were cut back, 0 bases at V and 6 bases at J, with 15 bases in the middle. CDR3 length equals 16 residues. CDR1 SGDLS and CDR2 YYNGEE come from the germline V gene. The CDR3 DNA reads as TGTGCCAGCAGCGTAGCCCAGGGCGCCGCGGATGAAAAACTGTTTTTT. Encoded protein: CASSVAQGAADEKLFF.

This clone was counted only a few times. V gene TRBV7-3 combines with J gene TRBJ2-1; D ambiguous. CDR3 length: 14 amino acids. V shed 1 base and J shed 8 bases, with 12 bases lying between them. CDR1 is SGHTA, CDR2 FQGTGA, per germline. The CDR3 bases are TGTGCCAGCAGCTTAATGGGGTTTGGGGATGAGCAGTTCTTC. Amino acids: CASSLMGFGDEQFF.

As to this clone: Other DNA variants within this sample encode the same CDR3. V is TRBV9 and J is TRBJ2-5, with D hard to call. The CDR3 loop spans 14 amino acids. The germline V and J ends were trimmed by 0 bases and 0 bases, with 6 bases remaining between them. Germline V lookup: CDR1 SGDLS, CDR2 YYNGEE. The CDR3 region has the DNA TGTGCCAGCAGCGTAGCCAGCAACCAAGAGACCCAGTACTTC. It codes for CASSVASNQETQYF.

The J gene is TRBJ2-1, the V gene TRBV2, with TRBD1 identical over 10 bases. The trim removed 3 bases at V and 7 bases at J, leaving 3 bases unmatched. Per the germline V gene, CDR1 is SNHLY and CDR2 is FYNNEI. This CDR3 is built from 14 residues. Here the CDR3 reads CASSEGQGMNEQFF. Written as DNA, the CDR3 is TGTGCCAGCAGTGAGGGACAGGGGATGAATGAGCAGTTCTTC. The full variable domain, with the rest looked up from reference TRBV2 and TRBJ2-1, is EPEVTQTPSHQVTQMGQEVILRCVPISNHLYFYWYRQILGQKVEFLVSFYNNEISEKSEIFDDQFSVERPDGSNFTLKIRSTKLEDSAMYFCASSEGQGMNEQFFGPGTRLTVL.

On this clone: This same CDR3 is encoded by further DNA sequences in the sample. V is TRBV18 and J is TRBJ1-1, with no clear D. V was trimmed by 2 bases and J by 2 bases, leaving 3 bases between them. CDR3 size: 12 residues. From germline, CDR1 is KGHSH and CDR2 LQKENI. The CDR3 DNA is TGTGCCAGCTCACCAGCAAACACTGAAGCTTTCTTT. It specifies CASSPANTEAFF.

This chain uses TRBV29-1 with TRBJ2-1; TRBD2 aligns across 8 bases. V gave up 5 bases and J gave up 4 bases; unmatched junction bases: 7. Germline V gives CDR1 SQVTM, CDR2 ANQGSEA. This CDR3 is 14 amino acids long. CDR3 sequence reads: CSVHDGRAYNEQFF. DNA of the CDR3: TGCAGCGTTCACGACGGGAGGGCTTACAATGAGCAGTTCTTC.

To note about this clone: This sample includes further DNA sequences coding for the same CDR3. The chain is built from TRBV20-1 and TRBJ2-7, with TRBD2 as a possible D gene (6 bases). Germline V CDR1 and CDR2: DFQATT, SNEGSKA (reference sequence). The CDR3 has 10 residues. The CDR3 bases are TGCAGCGCGGGGTCCTACGAGCAGTACTTC. Its protein product is CSAGSYEQYF.

This chain uses TRBV2 with TRBJ1-1, with a possible D match to TRBD1 (6 bases). Trimming took off 7 bases at V and 8 bases at J, with 11 bases between the two ends. Germline V gene lookup returns CDR1 SNHLY and CDR2 FYNNEI. The length of the CDR3 is 11 residues. This chain's CDR3 is CASIRDKEAFF. The CDR3 coding sequence is TGTGCCAGCATCAGGGACAAGGAAGCTTTCTTT.

This clone was seen a single time. The genes are TRBV28 and TRBJ1-4; 7 bases fit TRBD1. Trimming removed 2 bases from V and 6 bases from J; junction bases left unmatched: 6. CDR1 is MDHEN and CDR2 is SYDVKM in the germline V gene. The CDR3 contains 15 residues. This CDR3 reads CASSLSQGEYEKLFF. DNA for the CDR3: TGTGCCAGCAGTTTAAGCCAGGGGGAGTATGAAAAACTGTTTTTT.

The gene calls are TRBV2 and TRBJ1-2; a possible D gene is TRBD1 (6 bases). This CDR3 contains 15 residues. Germline lookup yields CDR1 SNHLY and CDR2 FYNNEI. V was pared by 6 bases and J by 5 bases, with 19 bases between. The CDR3 here is CASRLGAGTRYGYTF. In DNA, the CDR3 is TGTGCCAGCAGACTAGGCGCCGGGACACGATATGGCTACACCTTC.

This clone was seen repeatedly, ten times or more. The chain employs TRBV4-2 and TRBJ1-5; the match to TRBD1 covers 9 bases. Germline CDR1 reads LGHNA; CDR2 reads YNFKEQ. The CDR3 is 16 residues long. The trim removed 1 base at V and 6 bases at J, leaving 7 bases unmatched. The CDR3 is CASSQGRDRAFQPQHF. DNA for the CDR3: TGTGCCAGCAGCCAAGGCAGGGACAGGGCCTTTCAGCCCCAGCATTTT.

The rearrangement joins TRBV5-4 to TRBJ2-1; weak D call: TRBD1 (6 bases). CDR1 SGHNT and CDR2 YYREEE come from the germline V gene (reference sequence). V was pared by 0 bases and J by 2 bases, with 12 bases between. There are 16 residues in the CDR3. The CDR3 loop reads CASSLASGATYNEQFF. CDR3 sequence (DNA): TGTGCCAGCAGCTTGGCGTCAGGGGCTACCTACAATGAGCAGTTCTTC.

This clone occurred once. The J gene is TRBJ2-5, the V gene TRBV28, with D perhaps given as TRBD1 or TRBD2 (5 bases each). Germline CDR1 and CDR2: MDHEN and SYDVKM. The length of the CDR3 is 14 residues. Trimming stripped 6 bases from V and 4 bases from J, with 15 bases between. In nucleotides, the CDR3 is TGTGCCAGCAGCCGGCCGGGACCTGGAGAGACCCAGTACTTC. Residues: CASSRPGPGETQYF.